These 25 T cell receptor beta chains originate from one sample sequenced in a study of memory CD4+ T cells and cytomegalovirus serostatus. The sort gate was single viable CD3+CD4+CD8-CD45RO+ cells for memory CD4+ T cells. Generated by immunoSEQ multiplex PCR, the TCRdb table keeps only in-frame clones and is missing some. The data hold approximately 65,000 clones, with roughly three quarters observed a single time. Sequenced material: memory CD4+ T cells from blood. These receptors were obtained from an adult in good health and CMV-seronegative.

In its sample, this clone was seen a few times. The chain is built from TRBV4-2 and TRBJ2-3; TRBD2 is a possible D gene (6 bases). The CDR3 length is 18 residues. Per germline, CDR1 LGHNA and CDR2 YNFKEQ. V lost 4 bases and J lost 0, with 20 bases in between. In DNA form, the CDR3 reads TGTGCCAGCAGCCTAGGGACTTCTATCACACCTAGCACAGATACGCAGTATTTT. This gives the protein CASSLGTSITPSTDTQYF.

The rearrangement uses TRBV19 and TRBJ1-5; the match to TRBD1 covers 9 bases. Germline V gene lookup returns CDR1 LNHDA and CDR2 SQIVND (reference sequence). This CDR3 has 16 residues. The V segment lost 4 bases and the J segment 4 bases; nucleotides outside the gene matches: 8. Written as DNA, the CDR3 is TGTGCCAGTAGTACCCCGGACAGGGGACCAAATCAGCCCCAGCATTTT. Its translation: CASSTPDRGPNQPQHF.

This clone was observed a single time. This sequence joins TRBV7-6 and TRBJ2-2; D not certain. This CDR3 contains 16 residues. Germline CDR1 SGHVS, CDR2 FNYEAQ. V lost 5 bases to trimming and J lost 1 base, with 14 bases between them. The CDR3 here is CASSPGPAGNTGELFF. CDR3 in DNA: TGTGCCAGCAGCCCAGGACCTGCCGGGAACACCGGGGAGCTGTTTTTT.

This rearrangement joins TRBV6-5 to TRBJ2-7; TRBD2 agrees at 14 bases. The germline CDR1 and CDR2 sequences are MNHEY and SVGAGI. This CDR3 region has 15 residues. After removal of 6 bases from V and 3 bases from J, the junction contained 4 bases not matched to a gene. CDR3 sequence (DNA): TGTGCCAGCAGAAGCGGGACTAGCGGGAGCTACGAGCAGTACTTC. Its protein product is CASRSGTSGSYEQYF.

The chain employs TRBV6-1 and TRBJ1-2; TRBD1 matches at 7 bases. Germline CDR1 is MNHNS and CDR2 is SASEGT. The junction had 4 bases not matched to a gene; V was cut back by 2 bases and J by 7 bases. CDR3 length: 13 amino acids. In DNA, the CDR3 is TGTGCCAGCAGTGAATCGACAGGGTCTGGCTACACCTTC. It translates to CASSESTGSGYTF.

Notes on this clone: A read error may account for a junction end that differs from germline. The V call is TRBV7-8, the J call TRBJ1-2, with D maybe TRBD1 (5 bases). This CDR3 has 15 residues. Germline CDR1 and CDR2: SGHVS and FQNEAQ. The CDR3 DNA follows: TGTGCCAGCAGCGTAGCCGGGTCGCAGGCAGGGGGCTACACCTTC. Protein: CASSVAGSQAGGYTF.

A word on this clone: One end of the junction varies from germline; a read error may be responsible. The chain has TRBV18 and TRBJ1-2; 7 positions agree with TRBD1. The CDR3 consists of 12 residues. The germline V gene encodes CDR1 KGHSH and CDR2 LQKENI. The DNA for the CDR3 is TGTGCCAGCAGCCGGGACAGCCGAATTGTCAGCTTC. This translates into CASSRDSRIVSF.

V gene TRBV30 combines with J gene TRBJ2-7; D tentatively reads TRBD1 or TRBD2 (5 bases each). The CDR3 totals 12 residues. With 3 bases removed from V and 8 bases from J, the gap between germline ends came to 14 bases. Germline V CDR1 and CDR2: GTSNPN, SVGIG (reference sequence). The CDR3 coding sequence is TGTGCCTGGAGGCTAAGTGGGGGAAAGCAGTACTTC. It encodes CAWRLSGGKQYF.

The gene calls are TRBV29-1 and TRBJ2-2; D call uncertain. Germline-derived CDR1 and CDR2 are SQVTM and ANQGSEA. This CDR3 region has 15 residues. Trimming removed 4 bases from V and 1 base from J, with 13 bases in between. The CDR3: CSVVPWPQNTGELFF. As DNA, the CDR3 is TGCAGCGTTGTCCCCTGGCCCCAGAACACCGGGGAGCTGTTTTTT.

The gene calls are TRBV7-9 and TRBJ1-1; no firm D call. CDR1 and CDR2 (germline): SEHNR, FQNEAQ (reference sequence). The CDR3 consists of 11 residues. The V gene lost 7 bases and the J gene lost 10 bases, with 13 bases spanning the gap. CDR3 nucleotide sequence: TGTGCCAGCACCCGTCCTTTAGGAGCTTTCTTT. It specifies CASTRPLGAFF. The full variable domain, rest sourced from reference TRBV7-9 and TRBJ1-1, is DTGVSQNPRHKITKRGQNVTFRCDPISEHNRLYWYRQTLGQGPEFLTYFQNEAQLEKSRLLSDRFSAERPKGSFSTLEIQRTEQGDSAMYLCASTRPLGAFFGQGTRLTVV.

The chain combines TRBV28 with TRBJ2-7, with unresolved D. The CDR3 has 12 residues. The V end was cut by 8 bases, the J end by 1 base, with 9 bases between. CDR1 is MDHEN and CDR2 is SYDVKM in the germline V gene. CDR3 protein: CASFRYSYEQYF. The DNA of the CDR3 is TGTGCCAGCTTTAGATATTCCTACGAGCAGTACTTC.

This chain's CDR3 is CASSVKGIIQETQYF. As DNA, the CDR3 is TGTGCCAGCAGCGTCAAGGGGATAATCCAAGAGACCCAGTACTTC. The chain carries TRBV5-4 and TRBJ2-5; a weak D match, TRBD1 (5 bases). This CDR3 spans 15 amino acids. V lost 4 bases, J lost 1 base, and 14 bases lay in between. Germline values: CDR1 SGHNT, CDR2 YYREEE (reference sequence).

The gene calls are TRBV7-8 and TRBJ1-1; TRBD1 is a possible D gene (5 bases). The germline V and J ends were trimmed by 5 bases and 4 bases, with 14 bases remaining between them. The CDR3 extends over 14 amino acids. The germline V gene has CDR1 SGHVS and CDR2 FQNEAQ. CDR3 residues: CASSLVGAGTEAFF. The CDR3 DNA follows: TGTGCCAGCAGCCTGGTCGGGGCTGGCACTGAAGCTTTCTTT.

The chain carries TRBV5-1 and TRBJ1-2; perhaps TRBD1 as D (6 bases). Germline CDR1 SGHRS, CDR2 YFSETQ. V shed 4 bases and J shed 8 bases, with 21 bases lying between them. The CDR3 loop spans 15 amino acids. The CDR3 bases are TGCGCCAGCAGCCTCTCGGACAGTACCCAGGGGGGCTACACCTTC. It yields the protein CASSLSDSTQGGYTF.

The genes are TRBV28 and TRBJ2-3, with 7 bases aligning to TRBD2. CDR1 and CDR2 from the germline V gene are MDHEN and SYDVKM. V shed 6 bases, J shed 6 bases, and the junction held 15 bases outside the gene matches. The CDR3 is made up of 16 amino acids. The CDR3 coding sequence is TGTGCCAGCAGCGAACTCAGCGGGGTCCCGAGGGATACGCAGTATTTT. Protein sequence: CASSELSGVPRDTQYF. The whole variable domain, filled in from reference TRBV28 and TRBJ2-3, reads DVKVTQSSRYLVKRTGEKVFLECVQDMDHENMFWYRQDPGLGLRLIYFSYDVKMKEKGDIPEGYSVSREKKERFSLILESASTNQTSMYLCASSELSGVPRDTQYFGPGTRLTVL.

The rearrangement links TRBV4-3 to TRBJ2-1; 12 bases align to TRBD2. Germline trimming cut 3 bases from V and 9 bases from J; bases unmatched to any gene: 12. Germline loops: CDR1 LGHNA, CDR2 YSLEER. The CDR3 length is 17 residues. Written as DNA, the CDR3 is TGCGCCAGCAGCCAGGCCGGGACTAGCGGGCGCAGGGGTGAGCAGTTCTTC. Protein: CASSQAGTSGRRGEQFF.

V is TRBV30 and J is TRBJ2-5; weak D call: TRBD2 (6 bases). CDR3 length equals 15 residues. Germline CDR1 and CDR2: GTSNPN and SVGIG (reference sequence). V shed 0 bases and J shed 7 bases, with 18 bases lying between them. This CDR3 is CAWSVRGSGSGTQYF. Written as DNA, the CDR3 is TGTGCCTGGAGTGTGAGGGGTAGCGGCTCGGGGACCCAGTACTTC.

The CDR3 sequence is CASSQTKGQRGQPQHF. In DNA, the CDR3 is TGCGCCAGCAGCCAAACCAAGGGGCAAAGGGGTCAGCCCCAGCATTTT. This chain joins TRBV4-1 and TRBJ1-5; tentatively, D is TRBD1 (5 bases). Germline CDR1 reads MGHRA; CDR2 reads YSYEKL. The CDR3 sequence is 16 residues long. The V end lost 2 bases, the J end lost 6 bases, and 17 bases lay between the germline ends.

This chain uses TRBV11-2 with TRBJ1-1; maybe TRBD1 (5 bases). Trimming took 5 bases from V and 0 from J, leaving 13 bases between them. The germline V gene encodes CDR1 SGHAT and CDR2 FQNNGV. CDR3 size: 15 residues. CDR3 region: CASSHTSGVNTEAFF. In DNA form, the CDR3 reads TGTGCCAGCAGCCACACTTCGGGGGTGAACACTGAAGCTTTCTTT.

This sequence joins TRBV30 and TRBJ2-2; 9 bases fit TRBD2. The CDR3 has 13 residues. The J segment lost 6 bases and the V segment lost 3 bases, leaving 2 bases of the junction unmatched. Germline CDR1 and CDR2: GTSNPN and SVGIG (reference sequence). The chain's CDR3 is CAWSASGAGELFF. In DNA form, the CDR3 reads TGTGCCTGGAGCGCTAGCGGGGCCGGGGAGCTGTTTTTT.

The chain has TRBV15 and TRBJ2-6; no clear D gene. The length of the CDR3 is 17 residues. Trimming removed 1 base from V and 5 bases from J, with 15 bases in between. Germline V gene data show CDR1 as LNHNV and CDR2 as YYDKDF (reference sequence). CDR3: CATSRVAQALRANVLTF. The CDR3 bases are TGTGCCACCAGCAGAGTGGCGCAGGCCCTAAGGGCCAACGTCCTGACTTTC.

The V call is TRBV9, the J call TRBJ1-5; D not certain. Trimming pared 0 bases from V and 6 bases from J, leaving 13 bases between. The CDR3 runs 15 residues. Germline V lookup: CDR1 SGDLS, CDR2 YYNGEE. CDR3 residues: CASSVDAGFGQPQHF. Written as DNA, the CDR3 is TGTGCCAGCAGCGTAGATGCCGGGTTTGGTCAGCCCCAGCATTTT.

The chain couples TRBV25-1 to TRBJ2-7; D not certain. The CDR3 loop spans 15 amino acids. Germline values: CDR1 MGHDK, CDR2 SYGVNS. V was clipped by 6 bases and J by 3 bases, with 18 bases between them. The CDR3 loop reads CASSPALGRRYEQYF. CDR3 bases: TGTGCCAGCAGCCCCGCCTTAGGCAGACGCTACGAGCAGTACTTC.

There are a few counts of this clone. The rearrangement joins TRBV27 to TRBJ1-2, with 7 positions matching TRBD1. Germline values: CDR1 MNHEY, CDR2 SMNVEV (reference sequence). The V segment lost 4 bases and the J segment 4 bases; nucleotides outside the gene matches: 9. The CDR3 sequence is 15 residues long. CDR3 coding DNA: TGTGCCAGCAGTTCCCAGACAGGGACCAGCTATGGCTACACCTTC. Translated: CASSSQTGTSYGYTF.

This clone occurred a few times. This chain connects TRBV10-3 to TRBJ1-3, with a tentative D call TRBD1 (5 bases). CDR3 length: 19 residues. Trimming left V 3 bases short and J 0 bases short, with 21 bases between. The germline V gene has CDR1 ENHRY and CDR2 SYGVKD. Here the CDR3 DNA reads TGTGCCATCAGTGAAGGGGCCTCCTCCCGCCCGAGCTCTGGAAACACCATATATTTT. This codes for CAISEGASSRPSSGNTIYF.